This T cell receptor (beta chain) originates from a study of CD4 T cells in relation to SARS-CoV-2 and coronaviruses. Study-wide background: After roughly 11 days of antigen culture, PBMC TCR beta CDR3s were sequenced. No peptide or an HIV-1 Nef peptide pool served as negative control.

TCRdb's copy holds only in-frame clones and misses some; the assay was immunoSEQ multiplex PCR. This sample has about 23,000 clones, with roughly 74% found just once. Germline V gene lookup returns CDR1 KGHSH and CDR2 LQKENI. The CDR3 is made up of 14 amino acids. V lost 6 bases, J lost 2 bases, and 7 bases stayed unmatched. Unexposed donor CD4+ T cells date from about 2011-2018, before the COVID-19 pandemic. Isolation of CD4+ T cells took place after about 9 days in culture. Unexposed-donor CD4+ T cells were probed with SARS-CoV-2 S/N and four cold-coronavirus spikes, cells permitting. On this clone itself: Its cognate antigen is unknown.

General observations from the study: Crossreactivity was assessed only for spike protein, not other viral proteins.

Sequencing used CD4+ T cells from PBMCs, cultured in vitro. The gene calls are TRBV18 and TRBJ2-7; 7 nucleotides match TRBD1. This clonotype was obtained from a human donor in good health. Here the CDR3 DNA reads TGTGCCAGCTCCACCGGGACAGACACCTACGAGCAGTACTTC. Amino acids: CASSTGTDTYEQYF.